This TCR beta chain appears in the sequencing data of a study of cytomegalovirus exposure and HLA in healthy donors (dated by TCRdb to the late 2010s). Describing the broader study: An earlier analysis of 587 of the donors reported approximately 280 Gb of sequence data and 117 million unique TCR beta sequences obtained from around 190 million T cells. An early release covering 500 to 750 HLA-typed donors comprised about 320 gigabases of sequencing data and around 80 million unique TCR sequences. Of the approximately 400 genotyped donors, about 84% fell in the genetic ancestry cluster associated with self-reported Caucasian donors. The study was designed to test whether signatures of past pathogen exposure could be identified by cataloging public T cell receptors. The T cell repertoires of 666 subjects were profiled by immunosequencing and related to cytomegalovirus serostatus. Besides the first cohort of roughly 660 subjects, a separate validation cohort made up of 90 to 150 different subjects was used. High-throughput TCR immunosequencing, statistical association of individual TCRs with disease status, and machine learning were combined to predict cytomegalovirus infection status. To study patterns of TCR occurrence, a later analysis re-analyzed previously published TCR beta repertoires from around 700 donors and added high-resolution HLA genotyping. The later analysis used no new phenotypic data to find candidate immune exposures, relying instead on TCR beta sequences and their occurrence across donors. In an earlier analysis of a few hundred of the donors, high-throughput TCR beta sequencing was used to judge whether each TCR beta V gene segment behaved as functional or pseudogenic. Donor age, sex, ethnicity and CMV serostatus were collected together with the repertoire data. Genome-wide SNP genotypes for about three fifths of the 666 donors were used in a later genetic analysis, which treated that subset as a discovery cohort. All discovery cohort repertoires had been generated on a single sequencing platform. HLA typing included class I and class II loci at four-digit resolution. The number of typed donors differed by locus: roughly 620-640 for A, B, C, DRB1 and DQB1; some 500 for DQA1; 606 for DPA1; and 400 to 480 for DPB1. Several DR-DQ haplotypes were treated as single units for association and clustering because of strong linkage in the cohort. Among roughly 400 genotyped donors of the cohort, an average of about 240,000 unique TCR beta nucleotide sequences were sequenced per donor, roughly 20% of them non-productive. The investigation overall reported the following: In a later analysis, TCR association rates were found to vary across HLA loci, with the most associated TCRs seen for DRB1 alleles and the fewest for HLA-C alleles. The cohort was sequenced for TCR beta chains only, and without alpha or paired-chain data the features that could be detected were limited. Specific HLA alleles were associated with 16,951 TCR beta sequences at a false discovery rate of 0.05 in a later analysis. A cluster of highly shared sequence variants was judged likely to represent a technical artifact of the sequencing pipeline. In both the original and validation cohorts, the classifier was reported to diagnose cytomegalovirus status with high specificity and sensitivity. Because HLA typing was unavailable for some donors at each locus, only the typed subset was used in association tests. Linkage disequilibrium might explain the correlated functional status among segregating V segments, but an unknown experimental factor could not be excluded. In a later genetic analysis, fewer N-insertions in productive TCRs were reported among donors in an Asian-associated ancestry cluster than the roughly 640-donor mean. A further reported finding was that TCR beta sequences accurately predicted the HLA-A and HLA-B alleles for most subjects in the first cohort. For the cohort, immune exposure information was limited to CMV serostatus. In vitro tests confirmed that a few of the cytomegalovirus-associated TCR beta chains recognize cytomegalovirus antigens. It was suggested by the authors that the approach could potentially be generalized to other disease states and immunological phenotypes. According to a later analysis, parvovirus B19, influenza, CMV and Epstein-Barr virus appeared linked to several top co-occurrence clusters. V-gene and J-gene trimming of TCR beta chains was associated with a missense DCLRE1C variant in a later genetic analysis, and the association was replicated in an independent cohort. In an earlier analysis of approximately 590 of the donors, most TCR beta V segments appeared in productive rearrangements about 87% or about 30% of the time, broadly matching IMGT annotations. In a later analysis, HLA-associated TCR beta chains were found to be more clonally expanded and to have lower generation probabilities than equally common non-associated chains. The presence/absence analyses assumed that sequencing depth was roughly uniform across donors, and that assumption may not be true. In a later analysis, most CMV-associated TCR beta chains were found to appear HLA-restricted, with HLA associations seemingly driven largely by CMV exposure. The 87-base-pair reads could not distinguish some IMGT-functional V segments, including TRBV6-2 and TRBV6-3, so those segments were excluded. The study listed 150 to 200 TCR beta chains as associated with cytomegalovirus. Across donors, most TCR sequences were observed very rarely, whereas some public TCRs were present in many individuals. The earlier analysis of some 540 of the donors excluded 15 to 20 rarely observed V segments, including chromosome 9 orphons, because counts were too low. Strong co-occurrence of HLA alleles, especially DR and DQ, made assigning TCR associations to individual alleles difficult.

Libraries were made using the immunoSEQ multiplex PCR assay. For the multiplex PCR, a mixture combining 60 forward primers for TCR Vbeta segments and 13 reverse primers for TCR Jbeta segments was used. Amplification of the CDR3 region of rearranged TCR beta genes was performed with a multiplex PCR assay on genomic DNA. Amplified TCR beta libraries were sequenced as 87-base-pair reads on the Illumina HiSeq System. The paper's data handling went like this. A later analysis counted some 74 million unique TCR beta chains across the 550 to 800 repertoires, and some 12 million of these chains were shared by at least two donors. To remove PCR and sequencing errors, raw reads were error-corrected and collapsed into unique sequences using a nearest-neighbor algorithm that merged closely related sequences. CDR3 sequences were aligned to IMGT reference sequences to assign V, D and J gene segments. Each retained sequence needed at least a six-nucleotide match to both a V gene segment and a J gene segment. Rearrangements were classified as productive when the CDR3 lacked stop codons and remained in frame with V and J, and all other rearrangements were classified as non-productive. CDR3 was defined by IMGT convention, running from the second conserved V-encoded cysteine to the conserved J-encoded phenylalanine. Sequences without an unambiguous match to a single V gene segment were excluded from the earlier analysis of approximately 600 of the donors. An earlier analysis of a few hundred of the donors called V segments functional above 56.7% productive rearrangements and segregating when the between-donor standard deviation exceeded 5%. A statistical classification framework was built for diagnosing cytomegalovirus status from the catalog of TCR beta chain sequences. In a later analysis, V and J genes were assigned by comparing TCR nucleotide sequences against IMGT/GENE-DB human TR gene sequences. The TCRdist pipeline was used in a later analysis to assign CDR3 sequences and most-parsimonious VDJ recombination scenarios. In a later analysis, each TCR beta chain was defined by its CDR3 amino acid sequence together with its V-gene family, and reads lacking a unique V-gene family were excluded. A later analysis removed roughly 590 highly shared, low-generation-probability nucleotide sequences to deal with suspected cross-contamination and a sequencing artifact. For each public chain, a later analysis derived a clonal expansion index from normalized ranks of inferred template counts within each repertoire. In a later analysis, generation probabilities were computed with a VDJ recombination model fitted to out-of-frame rearrangements, and the resulting probabilities were checked against IGoR. In a later analysis, hypergeometric tests were used to score TCR-TCR, TCR-HLA and TCR-CMV co-occurrence, with a repertoire-size bias correction applied to TCR pairs. To estimate false discovery rates, a later analysis permuted the HLA or CMV assignments 20 times. A later analysis grouped co-occurring TCRs with DBSCAN, adding TCRdist sequence similarity when clustering within HLA-allele-positive subsets. Co-occurrence clustering excluded repertoires with fewer than 30,000 or more than 120,000 public chains, plus five with anomalous nucleotide sharing. TCRdb took this table from immuneACCESS and kept in-frame rearrangements with V and J called. Such tables lack part of the clones; where checked against another copy, unresolved V genes explain under half of the gap, and the rest is unexplained. V and J calls and clone size are those listed in that table; D and trimming were worked out from the DNA. In this sample the table shows 35,000 to 40,000 clones, roughly 67% of which occur a single time. The ten largest account for more than 15% of the sample.

In total, just over 650 healthy bone marrow donors made up the cohort. All cohort members were sampled while nominally healthy, although unrecorded immune exposures were likely present. The donor was CMV seropositive and was included in the group of 250 to 350 seropositive cohort members. A peripheral blood sample was provided by each donor, and peripheral blood mononuclear cells were used for TCR beta sequencing. The Qiagen DNeasy Blood Extraction Kit was used to extract genomic DNA from the blood cell samples. The germline V gene specifies SGHAT as CDR1 and FQNNGV as CDR2. The junction carries 13 bases between V and J, which are trimmed by 5 bases and 0 bases respectively. From the cysteine up to the phenylalanine, the CDR3 has a length of 15 residues. The DNA shown is the 45-base CDR3, in frame from base 1. As regards this clone: No cognate antigen has been identified for it. Per-nucleotide qualities are absent, and no much larger clonotype sits a single base away.

This TCR derives from a middle-aged man in good health and CMV-seropositive. The sample was PBMCs. The chain was built from TRBV11-2 and TRBJ1-1, and the D gene may be TRBD1, 6 bases matching. The DNA is as follows: TGTGCCAGCAGCCCCGCGGGGGGCATGAACACTGAAGCTTTCTTT. Translated, it gives CASSPAGGMNTEAFF.